This TCR beta chain was sequenced in a study of regulatory T cells. Study-wide points: Shannon entropy was nonsignificantly lower in patient CD8+ T cells than control CD8+ cells. In patients, unique TRB V-J pairs were restricted and V/J usage skewed, especially in Tregs.

V trimming: 5 bases; J trimming: 3 bases; junction bases outside the gene matches: 2. Germline-derived CDR1 and CDR2 are MNHNY and SVGAGI (reference sequence). The CDR3 totals 13 residues. The PCR used 52 TRBV and 13 TRBJ primers. TCRdb's table, derived via immunoSEQ multiplex PCR, lists solely in-frame clones and lacks some. The table includes a few thousand clones, approximately 65% detected once. This clone has only a few counts. Its antigen is unknown. Every patient with CD3G deficiency had evidence of autoimmunity. This clonotype originated in a person between 30 and 45 years old with CD3G deficiency. Sequenced material: CD8+ T cells sorted from blood. The rearrangement joins TRBV6-6 to TRBJ2-7, with TRBD1 matching over 9 bases. CDR3 coding DNA: TGTGCCAGCAGTACGACAGGGGGCTACGAGCAGTACTTC. Its protein product is CASSTTGGYEQYF.